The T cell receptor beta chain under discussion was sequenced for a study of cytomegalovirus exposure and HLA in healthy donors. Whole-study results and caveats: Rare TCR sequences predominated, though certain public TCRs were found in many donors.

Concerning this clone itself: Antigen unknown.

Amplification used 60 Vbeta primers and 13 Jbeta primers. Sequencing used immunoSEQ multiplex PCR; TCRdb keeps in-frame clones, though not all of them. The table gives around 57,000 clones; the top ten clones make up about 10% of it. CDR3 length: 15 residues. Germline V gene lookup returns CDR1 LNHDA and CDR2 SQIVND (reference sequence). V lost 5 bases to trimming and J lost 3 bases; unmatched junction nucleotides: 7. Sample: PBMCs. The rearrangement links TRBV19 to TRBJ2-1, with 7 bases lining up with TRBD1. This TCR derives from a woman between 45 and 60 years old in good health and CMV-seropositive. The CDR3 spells CASSQGQPGYNEQFF. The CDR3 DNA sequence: TGTGCCAGTAGTCAGGGACAGCCCGGCTACAATGAGCAGTTCTTC.